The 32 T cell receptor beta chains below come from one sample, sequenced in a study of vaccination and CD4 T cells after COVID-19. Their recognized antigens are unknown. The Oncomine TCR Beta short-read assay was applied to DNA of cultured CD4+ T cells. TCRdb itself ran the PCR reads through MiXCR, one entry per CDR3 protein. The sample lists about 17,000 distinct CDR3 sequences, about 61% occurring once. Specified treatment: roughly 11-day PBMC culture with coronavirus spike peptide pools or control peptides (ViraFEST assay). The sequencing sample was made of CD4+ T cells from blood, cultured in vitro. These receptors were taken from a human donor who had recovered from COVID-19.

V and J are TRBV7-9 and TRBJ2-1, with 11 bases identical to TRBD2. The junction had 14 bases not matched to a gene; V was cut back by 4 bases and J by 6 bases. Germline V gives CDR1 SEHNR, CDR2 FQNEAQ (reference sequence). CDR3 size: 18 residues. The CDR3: CASSWGRVAGGPGNEQFF. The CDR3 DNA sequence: TGTGCCAGCAGCTGGGGGCGAGTAGCGGGAGGGCCCGGCAATGAGCAGTTCTTC. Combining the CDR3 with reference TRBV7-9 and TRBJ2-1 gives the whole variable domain DTGVSQNPRHKITKRGQNVTFRCDPISEHNRLYWYRQTLGQGPEFLTYFQNEAQLEKSRLLSDRFSAERPKGSFSTLEIQRTEQGDSAMYLCASSWGRVAGGPGNEQFFGPGTRLTVL.

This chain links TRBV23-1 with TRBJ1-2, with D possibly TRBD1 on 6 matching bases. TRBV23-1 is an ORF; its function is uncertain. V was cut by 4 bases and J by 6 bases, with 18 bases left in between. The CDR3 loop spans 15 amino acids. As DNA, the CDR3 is TGCGCCAGCAGTCTTCGGGGGGGCGTAGAAGATGGCTACACCTTC. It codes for CASSLRGGVEDGYTF.

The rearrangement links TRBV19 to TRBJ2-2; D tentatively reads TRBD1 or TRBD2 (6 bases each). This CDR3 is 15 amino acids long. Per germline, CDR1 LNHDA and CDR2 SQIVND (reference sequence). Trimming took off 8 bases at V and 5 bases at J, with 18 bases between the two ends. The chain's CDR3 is CASALGGAGTGELFF. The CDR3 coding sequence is TGTGCCAGTGCTCTGGGGGGCGCAGGGACCGGGGAGCTGTTTTTT. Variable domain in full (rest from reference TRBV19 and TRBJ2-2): DGGITQSPKYLFRKEGQNVTLSCEQNLNHDAMYWYRQDPGQGLRLIYYSQIVNDFQKGDIAEGYSVSREKKESFPLTVTSAQKNPTAFYLCASALGGAGTGELFFGEGSRLTVL.

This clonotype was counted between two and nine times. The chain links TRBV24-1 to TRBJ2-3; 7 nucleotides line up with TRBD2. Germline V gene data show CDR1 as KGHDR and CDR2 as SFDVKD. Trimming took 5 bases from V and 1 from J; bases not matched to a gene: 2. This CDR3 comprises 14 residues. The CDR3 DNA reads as TGTGCCACCAGTGCTACTAGCGGCACAGATACGCAGTATTTT. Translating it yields CATSATSGTDTQYF.

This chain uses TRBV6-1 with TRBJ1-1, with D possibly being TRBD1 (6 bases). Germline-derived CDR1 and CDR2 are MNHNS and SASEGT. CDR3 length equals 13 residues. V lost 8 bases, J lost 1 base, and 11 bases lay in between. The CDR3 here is CASLDRRNTEAFF. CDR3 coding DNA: TGTGCCAGCCTCGACAGGAGGAACACTGAAGCTTTCTTT.

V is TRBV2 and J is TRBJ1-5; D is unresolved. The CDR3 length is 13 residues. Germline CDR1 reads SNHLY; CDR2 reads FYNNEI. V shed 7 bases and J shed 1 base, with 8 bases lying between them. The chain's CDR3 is CASKRQSNQPQHF. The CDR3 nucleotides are TGTGCCAGCAAGAGACAAAGCAATCAGCCCCAGCATTTT. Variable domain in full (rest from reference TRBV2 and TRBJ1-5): EPEVTQTPSHQVTQMGQEVILRCVPISNHLYFYWYRQILGQKVEFLVSFYNNEISEKSEIFDDQFSVERPDGSNFTLKIRSTKLEDSAMYFCASKRQSNQPQHFGDGTRLSIL.

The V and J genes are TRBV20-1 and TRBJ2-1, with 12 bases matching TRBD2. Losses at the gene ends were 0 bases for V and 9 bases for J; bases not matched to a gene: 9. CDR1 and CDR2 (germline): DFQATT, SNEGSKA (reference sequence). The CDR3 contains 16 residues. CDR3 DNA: TGCAGTGCTAGAGATCCCGGACTAGCGGGACGCACTGAGCAGTTCTTC. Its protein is CSARDPGLAGRTEQFF.

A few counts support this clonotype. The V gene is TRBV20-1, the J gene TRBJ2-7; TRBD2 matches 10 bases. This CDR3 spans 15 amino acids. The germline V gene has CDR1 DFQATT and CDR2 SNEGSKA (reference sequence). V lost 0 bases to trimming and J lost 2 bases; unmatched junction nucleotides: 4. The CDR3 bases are TGCAGTGCTAGAGATCACACTAGCGGGGCCTACGAGCAGTACTTC. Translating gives CSARDHTSGAYEQYF.

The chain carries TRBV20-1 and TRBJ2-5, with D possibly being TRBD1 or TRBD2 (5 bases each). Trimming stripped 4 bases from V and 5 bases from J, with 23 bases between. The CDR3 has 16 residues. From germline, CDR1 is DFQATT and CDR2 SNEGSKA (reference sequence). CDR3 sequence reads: CSAILPVPTGPETQYF. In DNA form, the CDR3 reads TGCAGTGCTATTCTACCCGTCCCCACGGGGCCCGAGACCCAGTACTTC.

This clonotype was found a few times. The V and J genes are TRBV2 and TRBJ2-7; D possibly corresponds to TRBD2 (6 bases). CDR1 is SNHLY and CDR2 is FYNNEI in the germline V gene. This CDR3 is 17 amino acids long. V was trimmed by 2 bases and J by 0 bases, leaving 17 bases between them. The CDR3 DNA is TGTGCCAGCAGTGAATACCGCGGGGAAGGGAGCTCCTACGAGCAGTACTTC. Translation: CASSEYRGEGSSYEQYF.

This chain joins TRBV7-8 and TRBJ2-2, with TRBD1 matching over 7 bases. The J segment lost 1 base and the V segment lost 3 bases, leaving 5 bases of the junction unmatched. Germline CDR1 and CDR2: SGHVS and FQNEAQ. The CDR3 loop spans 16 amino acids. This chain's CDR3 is CASSLETGKNTGELFF. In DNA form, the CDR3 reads TGTGCCAGCAGCTTGGAGACAGGGAAGAACACCGGGGAGCTGTTTTTT. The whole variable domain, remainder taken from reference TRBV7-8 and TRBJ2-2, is GAGVSQSPRYKVAKRGQDVALRCDPISGHVSLFWYQQALGQGPEFLTYFQNEAQLDKSGLPSDRFFAERPEGSVSTLKIQRTQQEDSAVYLCASSLETGKNTGELFFGEGSRLTVL.

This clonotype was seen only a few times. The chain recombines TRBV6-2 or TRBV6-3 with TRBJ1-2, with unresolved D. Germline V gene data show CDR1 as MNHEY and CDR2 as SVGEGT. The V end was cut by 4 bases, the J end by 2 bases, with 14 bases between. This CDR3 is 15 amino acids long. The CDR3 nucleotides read TGTGCCAGCAGTTCCCCGGAAAGGTCGAACTATGGCTACACCTTC. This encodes CASSSPERSNYGYTF.

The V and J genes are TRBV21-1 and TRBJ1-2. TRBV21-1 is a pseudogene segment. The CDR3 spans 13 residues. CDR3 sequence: CASSLGLFRGYTF. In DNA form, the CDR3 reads TGTGCCAGCAGCCTCGGACTATTCCGGGGCTACACCTTC.

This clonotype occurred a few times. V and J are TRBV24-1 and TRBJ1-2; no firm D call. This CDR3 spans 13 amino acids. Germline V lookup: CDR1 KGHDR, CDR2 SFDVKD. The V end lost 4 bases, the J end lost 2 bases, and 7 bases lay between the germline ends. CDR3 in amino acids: CATSDNTNYGYTF. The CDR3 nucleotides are TGTGCCACCAGTGACAATACGAACTATGGCTACACCTTC.

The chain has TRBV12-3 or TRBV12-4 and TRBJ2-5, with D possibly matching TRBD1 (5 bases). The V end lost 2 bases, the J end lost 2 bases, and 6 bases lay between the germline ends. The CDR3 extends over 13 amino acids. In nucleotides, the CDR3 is TGTGCCAGCAGTTTAAACAGGCAAGAGACCCAGTACTTC. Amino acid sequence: CASSLNRQETQYF.

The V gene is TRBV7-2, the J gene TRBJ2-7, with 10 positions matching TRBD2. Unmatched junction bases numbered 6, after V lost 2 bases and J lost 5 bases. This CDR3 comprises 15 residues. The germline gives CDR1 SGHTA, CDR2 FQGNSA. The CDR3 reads CASSLLSLAGHEQYF. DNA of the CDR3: TGTGCCAGCAGCTTATTATCACTAGCGGGACACGAGCAGTACTTC.

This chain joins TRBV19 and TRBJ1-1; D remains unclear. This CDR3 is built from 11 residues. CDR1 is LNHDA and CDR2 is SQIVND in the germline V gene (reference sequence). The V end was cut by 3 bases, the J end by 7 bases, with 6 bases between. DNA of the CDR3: TGTGCCAGTAGTATTAAGGGTGAAGCTTTCTTT. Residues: CASSIKGEAFF. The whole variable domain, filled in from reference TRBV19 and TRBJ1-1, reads DGGITQSPKYLFRKEGQNVTLSCEQNLNHDAMYWYRQDPGQGLRLIYYSQIVNDFQKGDIAEGYSVSREKKESFPLTVTSAQKNPTAFYLCASSIKGEAFFGQGTRLTVV.

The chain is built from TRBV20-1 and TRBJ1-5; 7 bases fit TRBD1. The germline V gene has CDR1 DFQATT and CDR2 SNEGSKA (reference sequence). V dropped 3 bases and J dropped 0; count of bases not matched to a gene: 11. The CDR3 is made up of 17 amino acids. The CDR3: CSASRQGPQYSNQPQHF. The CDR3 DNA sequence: TGCAGTGCTAGTAGACAGGGCCCCCAATATAGCAATCAGCCCCAGCATTTT.

CDR3 DNA sequence: TGTGCCAGCTCACCACCGAGGGCTAGCGGATCGGCCGGGGAGCTGTTTTTT. This codes for CASSPPRASGSAGELFF. The chain is built from TRBV18 and TRBJ2-2, with 7 positions matching TRBD2. Germline V gives CDR1 KGHSH, CDR2 LQKENI. The CDR3 contains 17 residues. The junction had 10 bases not matched to a gene; V was cut back by 0 bases and J by 6 bases.

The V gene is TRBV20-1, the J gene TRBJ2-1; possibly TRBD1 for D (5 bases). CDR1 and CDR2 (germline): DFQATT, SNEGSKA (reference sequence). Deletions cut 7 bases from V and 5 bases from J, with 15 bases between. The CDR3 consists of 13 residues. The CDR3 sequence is CSVKRQTDNEQFF. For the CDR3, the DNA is TGCAGTGTCAAACGACAGACCGACAATGAGCAGTTCTTC.

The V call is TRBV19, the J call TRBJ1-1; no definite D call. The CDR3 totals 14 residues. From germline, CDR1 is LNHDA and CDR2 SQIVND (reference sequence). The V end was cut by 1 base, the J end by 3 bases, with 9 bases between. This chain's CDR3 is CASSIVGSYTEAFF. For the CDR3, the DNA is TGTGCCAGTAGTATAGTCGGCAGTTACACTGAAGCTTTCTTT.

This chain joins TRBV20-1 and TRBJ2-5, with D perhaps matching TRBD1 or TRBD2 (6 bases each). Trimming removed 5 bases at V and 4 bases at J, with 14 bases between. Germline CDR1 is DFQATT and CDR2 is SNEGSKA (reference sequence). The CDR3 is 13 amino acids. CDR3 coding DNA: TGCAGTGCTGCCCTAGGAGGGGGAGAGACCCAGTACTTC. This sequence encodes CSAALGGGETQYF.

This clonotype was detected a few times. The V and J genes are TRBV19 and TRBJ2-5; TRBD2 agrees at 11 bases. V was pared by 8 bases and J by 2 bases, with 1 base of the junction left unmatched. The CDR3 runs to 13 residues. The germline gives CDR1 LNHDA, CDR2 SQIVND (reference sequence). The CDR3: CASRLAGQETQYF. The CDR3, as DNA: TGTGCCAGTCGACTAGCGGGGCAAGAGACCCAGTACTTC.

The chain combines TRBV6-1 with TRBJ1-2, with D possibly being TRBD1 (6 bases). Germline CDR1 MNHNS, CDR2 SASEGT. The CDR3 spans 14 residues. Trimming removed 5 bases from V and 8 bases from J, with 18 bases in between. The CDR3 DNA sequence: TGTGCCAGCAGTCAAATAAACAGGGTTCAGGGCTACACCTTC. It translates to CASSQINRVQGYTF.

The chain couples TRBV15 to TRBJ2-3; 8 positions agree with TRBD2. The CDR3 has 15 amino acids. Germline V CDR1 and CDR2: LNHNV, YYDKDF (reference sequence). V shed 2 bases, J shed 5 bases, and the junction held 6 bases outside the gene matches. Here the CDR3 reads CATSRLGLGGDTQYF. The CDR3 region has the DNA TGTGCCACCAGCAGATTGGGACTAGGTGGAGATACGCAGTATTTT. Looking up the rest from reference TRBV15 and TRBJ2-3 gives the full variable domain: DAMVIQNPRYQVTQFGKPVTLSCSQTLNHNVMYWYQQKSSQAPKLLFHYYDKDFNNEADTPDNFQSRRPNTSFCFLDIRSPGLGDTAMYLCATSRLGLGGDTQYFGPGTRLTVL.

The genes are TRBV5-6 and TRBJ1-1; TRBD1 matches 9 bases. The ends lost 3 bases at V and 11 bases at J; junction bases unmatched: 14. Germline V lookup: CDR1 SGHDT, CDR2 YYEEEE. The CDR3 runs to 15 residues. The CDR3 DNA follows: TGTGCCAGCAGCTCCCGGGACAGGGCCGGTGAGGATGCTTTCTTT. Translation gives CASSSRDRAGEDAFF.

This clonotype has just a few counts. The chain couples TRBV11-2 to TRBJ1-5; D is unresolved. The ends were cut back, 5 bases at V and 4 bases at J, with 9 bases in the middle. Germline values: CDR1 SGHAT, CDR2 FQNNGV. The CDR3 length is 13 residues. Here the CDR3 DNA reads TGTGCCAGCAGCAGGGATGCAAATCAGCCCCAGCATTTT. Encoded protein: CASSRDANQPQHF.

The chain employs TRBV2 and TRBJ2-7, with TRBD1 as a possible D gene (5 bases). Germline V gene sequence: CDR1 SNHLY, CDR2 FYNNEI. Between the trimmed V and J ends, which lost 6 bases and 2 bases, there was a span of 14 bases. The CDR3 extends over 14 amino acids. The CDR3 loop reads CASSRQRPPYEQYF. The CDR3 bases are TGTGCCAGCAGCCGACAGAGACCTCCCTACGAGCAGTACTTC.

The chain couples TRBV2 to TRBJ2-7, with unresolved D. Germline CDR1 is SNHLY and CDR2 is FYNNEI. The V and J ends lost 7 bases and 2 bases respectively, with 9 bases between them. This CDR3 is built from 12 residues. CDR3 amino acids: CASKLGPYEQYF. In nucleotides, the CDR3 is TGTGCCAGCAAACTGGGTCCCTACGAGCAGTACTTC.

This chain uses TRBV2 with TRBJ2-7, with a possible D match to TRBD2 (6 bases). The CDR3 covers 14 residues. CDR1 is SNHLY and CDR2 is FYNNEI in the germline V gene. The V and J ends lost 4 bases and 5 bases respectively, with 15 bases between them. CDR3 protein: CASSVTRGDHEQYF. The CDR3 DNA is TGTGCCAGCAGTGTGACTAGAGGGGACCACGAGCAGTACTTC.

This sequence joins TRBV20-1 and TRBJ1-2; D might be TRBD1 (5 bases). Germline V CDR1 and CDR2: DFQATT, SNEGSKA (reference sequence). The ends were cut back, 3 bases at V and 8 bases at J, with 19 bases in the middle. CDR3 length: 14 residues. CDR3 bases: TGCAGTGCTAGGCACTCCCGGGGGTTGGGAGGCTACACCTTC. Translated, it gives CSARHSRGLGGYTF.

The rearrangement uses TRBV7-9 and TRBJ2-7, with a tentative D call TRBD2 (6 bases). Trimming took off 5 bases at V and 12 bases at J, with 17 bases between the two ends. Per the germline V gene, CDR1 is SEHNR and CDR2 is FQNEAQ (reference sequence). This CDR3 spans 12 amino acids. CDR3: CASSRDSRFWYF. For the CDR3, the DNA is TGTGCCAGCAGCCGGGACTCGAGATTCTGGTACTTC.